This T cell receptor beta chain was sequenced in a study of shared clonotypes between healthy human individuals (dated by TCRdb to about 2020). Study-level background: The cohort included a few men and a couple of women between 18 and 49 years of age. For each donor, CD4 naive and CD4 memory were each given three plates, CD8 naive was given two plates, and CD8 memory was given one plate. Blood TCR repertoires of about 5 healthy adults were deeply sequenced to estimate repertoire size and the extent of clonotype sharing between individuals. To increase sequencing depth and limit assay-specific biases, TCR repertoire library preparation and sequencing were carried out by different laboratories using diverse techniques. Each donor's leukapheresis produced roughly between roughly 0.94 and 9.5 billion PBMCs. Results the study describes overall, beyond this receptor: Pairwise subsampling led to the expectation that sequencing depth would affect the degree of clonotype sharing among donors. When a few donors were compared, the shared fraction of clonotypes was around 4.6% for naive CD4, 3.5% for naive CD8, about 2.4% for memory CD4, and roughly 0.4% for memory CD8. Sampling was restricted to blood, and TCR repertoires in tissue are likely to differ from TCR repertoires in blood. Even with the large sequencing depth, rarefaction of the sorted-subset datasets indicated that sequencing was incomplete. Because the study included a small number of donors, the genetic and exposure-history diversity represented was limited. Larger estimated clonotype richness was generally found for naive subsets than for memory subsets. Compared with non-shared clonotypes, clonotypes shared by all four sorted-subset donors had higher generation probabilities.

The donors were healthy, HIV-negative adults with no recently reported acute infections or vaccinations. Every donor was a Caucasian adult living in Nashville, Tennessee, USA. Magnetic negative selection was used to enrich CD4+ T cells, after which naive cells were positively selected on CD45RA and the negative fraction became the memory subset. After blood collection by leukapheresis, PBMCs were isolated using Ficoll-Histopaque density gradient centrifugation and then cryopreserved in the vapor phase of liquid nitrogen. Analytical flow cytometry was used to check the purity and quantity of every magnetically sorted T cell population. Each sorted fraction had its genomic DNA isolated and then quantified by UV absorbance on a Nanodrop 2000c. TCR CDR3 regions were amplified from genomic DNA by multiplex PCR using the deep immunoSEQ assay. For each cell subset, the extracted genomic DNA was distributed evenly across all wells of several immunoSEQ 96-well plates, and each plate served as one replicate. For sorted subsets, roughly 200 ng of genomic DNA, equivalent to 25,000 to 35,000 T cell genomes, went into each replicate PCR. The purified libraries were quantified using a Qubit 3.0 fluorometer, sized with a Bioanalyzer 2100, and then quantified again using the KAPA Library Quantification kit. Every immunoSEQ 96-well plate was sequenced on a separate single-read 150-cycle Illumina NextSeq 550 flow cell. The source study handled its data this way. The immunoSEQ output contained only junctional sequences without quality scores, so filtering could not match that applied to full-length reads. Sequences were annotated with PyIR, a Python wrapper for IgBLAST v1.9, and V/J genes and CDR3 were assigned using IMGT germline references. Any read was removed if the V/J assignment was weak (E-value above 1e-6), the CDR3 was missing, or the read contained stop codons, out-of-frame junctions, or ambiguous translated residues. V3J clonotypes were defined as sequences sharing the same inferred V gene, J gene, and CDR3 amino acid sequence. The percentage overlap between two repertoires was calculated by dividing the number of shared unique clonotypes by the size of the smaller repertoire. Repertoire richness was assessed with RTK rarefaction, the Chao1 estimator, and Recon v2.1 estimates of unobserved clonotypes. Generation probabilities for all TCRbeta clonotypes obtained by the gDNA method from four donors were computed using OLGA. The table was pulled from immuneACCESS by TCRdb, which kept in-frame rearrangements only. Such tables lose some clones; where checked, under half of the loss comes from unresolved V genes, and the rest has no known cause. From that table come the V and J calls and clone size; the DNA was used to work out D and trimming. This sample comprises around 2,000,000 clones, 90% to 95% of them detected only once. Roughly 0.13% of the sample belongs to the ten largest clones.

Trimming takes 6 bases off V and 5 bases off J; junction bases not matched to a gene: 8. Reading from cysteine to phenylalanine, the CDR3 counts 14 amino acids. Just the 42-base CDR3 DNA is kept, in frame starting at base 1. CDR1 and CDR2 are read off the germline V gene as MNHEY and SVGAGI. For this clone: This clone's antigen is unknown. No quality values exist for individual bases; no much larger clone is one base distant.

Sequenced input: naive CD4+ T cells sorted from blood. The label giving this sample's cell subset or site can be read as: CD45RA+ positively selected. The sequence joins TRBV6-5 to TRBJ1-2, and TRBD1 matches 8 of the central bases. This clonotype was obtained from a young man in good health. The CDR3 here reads CASSMDRDPYGYTF. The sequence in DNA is TGTGCCAGCAGCATGGACAGGGATCCATATGGCTACACCTTC.